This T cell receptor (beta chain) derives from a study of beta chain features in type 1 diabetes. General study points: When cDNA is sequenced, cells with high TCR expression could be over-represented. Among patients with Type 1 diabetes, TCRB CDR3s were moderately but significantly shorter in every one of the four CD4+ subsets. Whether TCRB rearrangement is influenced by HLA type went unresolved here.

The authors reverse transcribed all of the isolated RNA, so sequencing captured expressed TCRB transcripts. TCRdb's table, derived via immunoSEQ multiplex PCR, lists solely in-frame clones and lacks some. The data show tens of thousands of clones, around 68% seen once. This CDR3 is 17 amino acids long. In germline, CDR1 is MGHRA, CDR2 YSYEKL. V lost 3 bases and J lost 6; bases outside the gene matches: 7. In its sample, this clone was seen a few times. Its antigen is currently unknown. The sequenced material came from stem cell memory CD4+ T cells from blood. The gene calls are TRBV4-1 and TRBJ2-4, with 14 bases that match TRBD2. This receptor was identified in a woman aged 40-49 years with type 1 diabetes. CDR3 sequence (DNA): TGCGCCAGCAGCCACCCCGGGACTAGCGGGAGTGGAAACATTCAGTACTTC. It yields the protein CASSHPGTSGSGNIQYF.